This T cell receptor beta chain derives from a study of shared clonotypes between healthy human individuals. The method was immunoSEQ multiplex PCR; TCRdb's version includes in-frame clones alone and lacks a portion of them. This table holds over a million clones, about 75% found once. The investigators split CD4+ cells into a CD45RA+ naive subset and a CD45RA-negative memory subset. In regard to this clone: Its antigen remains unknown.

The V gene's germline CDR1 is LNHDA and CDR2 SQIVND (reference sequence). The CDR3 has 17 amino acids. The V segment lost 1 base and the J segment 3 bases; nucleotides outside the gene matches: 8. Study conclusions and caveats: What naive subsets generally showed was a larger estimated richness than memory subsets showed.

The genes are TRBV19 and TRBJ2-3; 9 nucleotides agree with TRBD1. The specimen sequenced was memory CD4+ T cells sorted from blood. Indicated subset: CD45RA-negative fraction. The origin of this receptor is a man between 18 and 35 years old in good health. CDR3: CASSIGTGAVWTDTQYF. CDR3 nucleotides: TGTGCCAGTAGTATAGGGACAGGGGCGGTTTGGACAGATACGCAGTATTTT.